This TCR beta chain was recorded in a study of blood T cell repertoires in COVID-19. Study summary: T cells, B-cell-depleted T cells, or PBMCs provided the cDNA or gDNA that served as material.

Per the original data handling: Amplification with reference gene primers provided the estimates of nucleated cell counts. Measured with immunoSEQ multiplex PCR; TCRdb has only the in-frame clones, and not every one. V and J calls and clone size come straight from that table; D and trimming were deduced from the DNA. The table has more than 450,000 clones, roughly 90% seen once. From germline, CDR1 is SGHNT and CDR2 YYREEE (reference sequence). The V gene end was trimmed by 0 bases and the J gene end by 2 bases; junction bases not matched to a gene: 6. The CDR3 sequence is 17 residues long. What the recovered Cohort 3 donors had was two negative PCRs, clearance, or symptom resolution.

Source material: PBMCs or T cells enriched from blood (not recorded which). This chain joins TRBV5-4 and TRBJ2-5; TRBD2 agrees at 11 bases. This clonotype was obtained from a woman younger than 30 who had recovered from COVID-19. The CDR3 reads CASSLVPSGGNQETQYF. The CDR3 nucleotides read TGTGCCAGCAGCTTGGTCCCTAGCGGGGGGAATCAAGAGACCCAGTACTTC.